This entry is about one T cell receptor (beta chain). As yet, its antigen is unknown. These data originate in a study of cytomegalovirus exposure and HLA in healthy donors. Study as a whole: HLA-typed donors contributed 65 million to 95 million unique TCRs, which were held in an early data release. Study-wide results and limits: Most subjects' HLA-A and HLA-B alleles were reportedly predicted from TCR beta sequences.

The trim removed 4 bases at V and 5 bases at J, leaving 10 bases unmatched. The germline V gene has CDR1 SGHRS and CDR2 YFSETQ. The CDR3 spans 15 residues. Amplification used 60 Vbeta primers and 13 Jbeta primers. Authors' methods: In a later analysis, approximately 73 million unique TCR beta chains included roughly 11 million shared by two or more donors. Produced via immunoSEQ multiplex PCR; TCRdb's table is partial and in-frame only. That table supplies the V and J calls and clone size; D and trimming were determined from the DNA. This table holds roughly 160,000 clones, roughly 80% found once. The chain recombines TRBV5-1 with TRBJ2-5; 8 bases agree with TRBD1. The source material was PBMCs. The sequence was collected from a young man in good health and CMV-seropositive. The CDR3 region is CASSIPDRVLETQYF. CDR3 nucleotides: TGCGCCAGCAGCATCCCGGACAGGGTCCTGGAGACCCAGTACTTC.